This section outlines one TCR beta chain sequence together with its context. Other nucleotide sequences in the sample specify the same CDR3. The sample comes from a study of blood T cell repertoires in COVID-19. Measured with immunoSEQ multiplex PCR; TCRdb has only the in-frame clones, and not every one. The repertoire holds about 300,000 clones, 80% to 90% seen once, with more than 2% in the top ten. Germline CDR1 reads SGHRS; CDR2 reads YFSETQ. The length of the CDR3 is 14 residues. After removal of 3 bases from V and 1 base from J, the junction contained 1 base not matched to a gene. This chain uses TRBV5-1 with TRBJ2-3, with 8 bases fitting TRBD1. This receptor was identified in a young man who had recovered from COVID-19. The sample comprised PBMCs or T cells enriched from blood (not recorded which). CDR3 loop: CASSSGQGTDTQYF. The CDR3 bases are TGCGCCAGCAGCTCGGGACAGGGCACAGATACGCAGTATTTT.